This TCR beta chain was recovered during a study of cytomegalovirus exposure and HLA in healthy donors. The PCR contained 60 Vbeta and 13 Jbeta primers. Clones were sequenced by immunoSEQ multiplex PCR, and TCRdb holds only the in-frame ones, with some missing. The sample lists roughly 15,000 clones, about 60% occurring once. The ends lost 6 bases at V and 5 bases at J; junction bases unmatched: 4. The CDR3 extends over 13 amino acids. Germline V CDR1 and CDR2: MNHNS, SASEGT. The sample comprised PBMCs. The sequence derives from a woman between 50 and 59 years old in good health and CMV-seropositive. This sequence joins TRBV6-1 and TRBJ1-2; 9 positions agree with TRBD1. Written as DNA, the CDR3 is TGTGCCAGCAGGACAGGGACAGGGTATGGCTACACCTTC. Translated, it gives CASRTGTGYGYTF.